Listed here are 20 T cell receptor beta chains from one sample, sequenced in a study of blood T cell repertoires in COVID-19. Clones were sequenced by immunoSEQ multiplex PCR, and TCRdb holds only the in-frame ones, with some missing. The sample includes around 87,000 clones, about 77% of them seen just once. Sequencing used peripheral blood. The receptors derive from a human donor in a cohort sampled during active COVID-19.

In DNA, the CDR3 is TGTGCCAGCAGTCCTGGGAACAGGCTGGGGTACACTGAAGCTTTCTTT. It encodes CASSPGNRLGYTEAFF. The chain is built from TRBV2 and TRBJ1-1; TRBD1 might be the D (5 bases). Between the trimmed V and J ends, which lost 5 bases and 3 bases, there was a span of 19 bases. Per the germline V gene, CDR1 is SNHLY and CDR2 is FYNNEI. The CDR3 is 16 amino acids.

The chain is built from TRBV4-2 and TRBJ2-5; D may be TRBD1 (5 bases). The CDR3 totals 14 residues. Germline V CDR1 and CDR2: LGHNA, YNFKEQ. Trimming pared 1 base from V and 1 base from J, leaving 7 bases between. CDR3 DNA: TGTGCCAGCAGCCAAGGCAGGGCCCAAGAGACCCAGTACTTC. Translating it yields CASSQGRAQETQYF.

The chain has TRBV7-2 and TRBJ2-1; no reliable D call. Trimming shortened V by 0 bases and J by 2 bases, and 8 bases separated the two germline ends. The length of the CDR3 is 15 residues. Germline lookup yields CDR1 SGHTA and CDR2 FQGNSA. This chain's CDR3 is CASSLARLTYNEQFF. CDR3 nucleotide sequence: TGTGCCAGCAGCTTAGCACGGTTAACCTACAATGAGCAGTTCTTC.

The V call is TRBV5-1, the J call TRBJ1-4; 12 bases are shared with TRBD1. Germline CDR1 is SGHRS and CDR2 is YFSETQ. The V segment lost 4 bases and the J segment 8 bases; nucleotides outside the gene matches: 3. The CDR3 totals 14 residues. Here the CDR3 DNA reads TGCGCCAGCAGCCCGGGACAGGGGGCCGAAAAACTGTTTTTT. Protein: CASSPGQGAEKLFF. Drawing the rest from reference TRBV5-1 and TRBJ1-4, the complete variable domain is KAGVTQTPRYLIKTRGQQVTLSCSPISGHRSVSWYQQTPGQGLQFLFEYFSETQRNKGNFPGRFSGRQFSNSRSEMNVSTLELGDSALYLCASSPGQGAEKLFFGSGTQLSVL.

The CDR3 is CASSTRGGTNEKLFF. The CDR3 DNA reads TGTGCCAGCAGTACCCGTGGGGGGACTAATGAAAAACTGTTTTTT. The chain links TRBV28 to TRBJ1-4, with D possibly matching TRBD1 (5 bases). The CDR3 is made up of 15 amino acids. V was shortened by 5 bases and J by 2 bases, with 12 bases between the two germline ends. Germline values: CDR1 MDHEN, CDR2 SYDVKM.

The chain joins TRBV2 to TRBJ2-1; D might be TRBD1 (5 bases). V was clipped by 6 bases and J by 4 bases, with 16 bases between them. Germline-derived CDR1 and CDR2 are SNHLY and FYNNEI. This CDR3 is built from 15 residues. This chain's CDR3 is CASSRQTPSYNEQFF. The CDR3 nucleotides are TGTGCCAGCAGCCGACAGACCCCCTCGTACAATGAGCAGTTCTTC.

The chain has TRBV9 and TRBJ1-6; possible D gene TRBD1, 5 bases. The V gene's germline CDR1 is SGDLS and CDR2 YYNGEE. The CDR3 runs to 17 residues. V gave up 0 bases and J gave up 9 bases, with 19 bases separating them. The CDR3 DNA reads as TGTGCCAGCAGCGTAGCGGGAGGGGCAGGGCGAGGTTCACCCCTCCACTTT. Translated, it gives CASSVAGGAGRGSPLHF.

V and J are TRBV28 and TRBJ2-3; D possibly corresponds to TRBD2 (6 bases). The ends were cut back, 7 bases at V and 4 bases at J, with 21 bases in the middle. From germline, CDR1 is MDHEN and CDR2 SYDVKM. The CDR3 length is 16 residues. CDR3 DNA: TGTGCCAGCACAACCACCGGGCGGGGTTCGGCAGATACGCAGTATTTT. It encodes CASTTTGRGSADTQYF.

As DNA, the CDR3 is TGTGCCAGCAGTTTATTGGGGGCGACTCAGCCCCAGCATTTT. Amino acids: CASSLLGATQPQHF. The rearrangement links TRBV28 to TRBJ1-5; D perhaps matches TRBD1 (6 bases). The germline V gene has CDR1 MDHEN and CDR2 SYDVKM. The CDR3 is 14 amino acids. Trimming left V 1 base short and J 6 bases short, with 10 bases between.

This chain connects TRBV28 to TRBJ1-2; D is undetermined. The CDR3 is made up of 14 amino acids. In germline, CDR1 is MDHEN, CDR2 SYDVKM. Trimming took off 5 bases at V and 1 base at J, with 11 bases between the two ends. In nucleotides, the CDR3 is TGTGCCAGCAGTAACGGAGCTAATAACTATGGCTACACCTTC. The encoded protein is CASSNGANNYGYTF.

The chain is built from TRBV12-3 or TRBV12-4 and TRBJ1-2; tentative D call: TRBD1 (6 bases). Trimming took off 4 bases at V and 6 bases at J, with 6 bases between the two ends. CDR3 size: 11 residues. This chain's CDR3 is CASSSGDGYTF. For the CDR3, the DNA is TGTGCCAGCAGTTCAGGGGATGGCTACACCTTC.

This clone was seen a single time. The chain recombines TRBV6-5 with TRBJ1-4; D possibly corresponds to TRBD1 (6 bases). The CDR3 consists of 11 residues. Between the trimmed V and J ends, which lost 6 bases and 16 bases, there was a span of 15 bases. The germline gives CDR1 MNHEY, CDR2 SVGAGI. The CDR3 DNA reads as TGTGCCAGCAGCCGCGACAGGCTTCCGTTTTTT. Translating it yields CASSRDRLPFF.

The chain employs TRBV6-5 and TRBJ2-7; D is perhaps TRBD1 (6 bases). V was clipped by 5 bases and J by 3 bases, with 11 bases between them. The CDR3 length is 13 residues. Germline V gives CDR1 MNHEY, CDR2 SVGAGI. The CDR3 is CASSTQQGYEQYF. The CDR3 DNA sequence: TGTGCCAGCAGTACCCAACAGGGCTACGAGCAGTACTTC.

The chain joins TRBV6-6 to TRBJ1-2, with 7 positions matching TRBD1. V lost 5 bases and J lost 8; bases outside the gene matches: 17. Germline V gene sequence: CDR1 MNHNY, CDR2 SVGAGI (reference sequence). The CDR3 length is 16 residues. The CDR3 here is CASSRAGTRQGDGYTF. The CDR3 coding sequence is TGTGCCAGCAGTCGCGCCGGAACGAGACAGGGTGACGGCTACACCTTC.

The J gene is TRBJ2-1, the V gene TRBV6-6, with TRBD1 matching over 8 bases. The CDR3 extends over 15 amino acids. CDR1 is MNHNY, CDR2 SVGAGI, per germline (reference sequence). The V gene end was trimmed by 6 bases and the J gene end by 6 bases; junction bases not matched to a gene: 10. CDR3 residues: CASSAGQGGSNEQFF. CDR3 in DNA: TGTGCCAGCAGCGCCGGACAGGGAGGCTCCAATGAGCAGTTCTTC.

The chain has TRBV28 and TRBJ1-1, with no clear D. Trimming took 5 bases from V and 2 from J, leaving 9 bases between them. The CDR3 extends over 13 amino acids. Germline loops: CDR1 MDHEN, CDR2 SYDVKM. This CDR3 reads CASSAVDNTEAFF. Here the CDR3 DNA reads TGTGCCAGCAGTGCGGTGGATAACACTGAAGCTTTCTTT.

The chain has TRBV5-1 and TRBJ2-1, with 11 bases that match TRBD2. The V gene's germline CDR1 is SGHRS and CDR2 YFSETQ. Trimming cost V 3 bases and J 6 bases; bases outside gene matches: 2. This CDR3 contains 14 residues. This CDR3 reads CASSYTSGGNEQFF. The CDR3, as DNA: TGCGCCAGCAGCTACACTAGCGGGGGCAATGAGCAGTTCTTC.

The sample holds many counts of this clone. This chain uses TRBV10-1 with TRBJ1-1; 7 bases line up with TRBD1. Losses at the gene ends were 8 bases for V and 6 bases for J; bases not matched to a gene: 9. The CDR3 runs 13 residues. From germline, CDR1 is WNHNN and CDR2 SYGVQD (reference sequence). In DNA, the CDR3 is TGCGCCAGCGCCGAACAGGGGACGGCTGAAGCTTTCTTT. Translating gives CASAEQGTAEAFF.

V gene TRBV21-1 combines with J gene TRBJ1-5; the table names TRBD1, a call not compared with the DNA. TRBV21-1 is tagged as a pseudogene. The CDR3 runs 17 residues. CDR3 DNA sequence: TGTGCCAGCAGCACTCGGGGGACAGGGGGCGTTGATCAGCCCCAGCATTTT. This sequence encodes CASSTRGTGGVDQPQHF.

The chain has TRBV5-1 and TRBJ2-1; the D is unclear. V lost 0 bases and J 9 bases, leaving 13 bases between the germline ends. This CDR3 is 14 amino acids long. Germline CDR1 reads SGHRS; CDR2 reads YFSETQ. The CDR3 loop is CASSLEIAWSEQFF. The CDR3 region has the DNA TGCGCCAGCAGCTTGGAAATAGCTTGGTCTGAGCAGTTCTTC.